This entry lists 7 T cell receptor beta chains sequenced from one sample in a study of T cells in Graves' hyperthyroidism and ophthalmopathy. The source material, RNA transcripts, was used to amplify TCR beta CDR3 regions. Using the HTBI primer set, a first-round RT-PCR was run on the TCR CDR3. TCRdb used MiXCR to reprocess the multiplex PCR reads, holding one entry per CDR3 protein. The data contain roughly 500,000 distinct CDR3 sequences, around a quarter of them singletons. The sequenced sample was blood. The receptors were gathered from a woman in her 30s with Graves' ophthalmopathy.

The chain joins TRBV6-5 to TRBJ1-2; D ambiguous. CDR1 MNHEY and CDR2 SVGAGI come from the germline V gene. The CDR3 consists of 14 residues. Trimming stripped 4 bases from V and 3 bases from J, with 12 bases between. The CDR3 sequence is CASSSSTADYGYTF. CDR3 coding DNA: TGTGCCAGCAGTTCGTCTACGGCTGACTATGGCTACACCTTC.

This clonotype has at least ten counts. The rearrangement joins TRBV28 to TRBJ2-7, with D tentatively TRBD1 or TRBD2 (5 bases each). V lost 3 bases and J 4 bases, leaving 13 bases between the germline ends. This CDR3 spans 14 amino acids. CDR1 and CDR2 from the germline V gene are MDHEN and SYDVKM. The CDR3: CASSFYGGVYEQYF. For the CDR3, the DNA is TGTGCCAGCAGTTTTTATGGGGGTGTTTACGAGCAGTACTTC.

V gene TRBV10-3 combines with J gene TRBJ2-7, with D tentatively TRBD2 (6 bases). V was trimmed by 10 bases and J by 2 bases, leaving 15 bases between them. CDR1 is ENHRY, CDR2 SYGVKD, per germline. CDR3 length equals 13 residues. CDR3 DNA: TGTGCCAGCATCGGGGGTTTGACCTACGAGCAGTACTTC. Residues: CASIGGLTYEQYF.

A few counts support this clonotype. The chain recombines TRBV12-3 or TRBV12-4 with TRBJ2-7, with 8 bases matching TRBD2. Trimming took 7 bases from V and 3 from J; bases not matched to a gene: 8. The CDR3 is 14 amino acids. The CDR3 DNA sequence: TGTGCCAGCACACACGGGAGGGGTGGCTACGAGCAGTACTTC. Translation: CASTHGRGGYEQYF.

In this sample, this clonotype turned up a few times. This CDR3 is CASSLQGSGETQYF. For the CDR3, the DNA is TGTGCCAGCAGTTTGCAGGGGAGCGGGGAGACCCAGTACTTC. This rearrangement joins TRBV12-3 or TRBV12-4 to TRBJ2-5; D might be TRBD1 or TRBD2, each matching 6 bases. Trimming pared 3 bases from V and 5 bases from J, leaving 13 bases between. This CDR3 comprises 14 residues.

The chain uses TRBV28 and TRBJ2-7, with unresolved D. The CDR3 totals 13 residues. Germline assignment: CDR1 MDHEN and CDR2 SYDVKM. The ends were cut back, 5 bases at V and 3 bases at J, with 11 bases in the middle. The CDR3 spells CASSPPHGYEQYF. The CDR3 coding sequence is TGTGCCAGCAGTCCCCCCCATGGCTACGAGCAGTACTTC.

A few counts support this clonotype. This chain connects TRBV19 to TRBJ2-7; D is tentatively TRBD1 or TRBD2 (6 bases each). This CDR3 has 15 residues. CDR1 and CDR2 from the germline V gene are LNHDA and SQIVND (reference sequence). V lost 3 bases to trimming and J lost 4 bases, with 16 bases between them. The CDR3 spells CASSIVGRGGYEQYF. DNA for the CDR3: TGTGCCAGTAGTATCGTGGGCAGGGGAGGATACGAGCAGTACTTC.